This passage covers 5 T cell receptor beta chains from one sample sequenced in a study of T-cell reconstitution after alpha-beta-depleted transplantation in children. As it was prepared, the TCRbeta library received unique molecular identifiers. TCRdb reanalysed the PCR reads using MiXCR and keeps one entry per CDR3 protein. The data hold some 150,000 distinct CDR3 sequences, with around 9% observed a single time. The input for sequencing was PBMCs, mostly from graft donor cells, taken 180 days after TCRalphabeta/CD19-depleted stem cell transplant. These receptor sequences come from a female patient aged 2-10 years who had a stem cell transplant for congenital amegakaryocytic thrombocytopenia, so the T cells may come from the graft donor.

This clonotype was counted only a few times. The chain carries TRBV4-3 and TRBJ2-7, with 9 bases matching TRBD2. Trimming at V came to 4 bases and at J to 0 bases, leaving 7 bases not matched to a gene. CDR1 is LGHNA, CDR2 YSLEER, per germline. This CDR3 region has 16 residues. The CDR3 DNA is TGCGCCAGCAGCCGCAGACTAGCGGTGAGCTCCTACGAGCAGTACTTC. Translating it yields CASSRRLAVSSYEQYF.

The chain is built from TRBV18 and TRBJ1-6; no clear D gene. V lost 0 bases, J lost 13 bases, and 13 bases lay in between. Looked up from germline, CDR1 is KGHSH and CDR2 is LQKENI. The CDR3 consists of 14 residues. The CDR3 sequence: CASSPPWASGPLHF. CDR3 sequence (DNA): TGTGCCAGCTCACCACCGTGGGCCAGCGGTCCCCTCCACTTT.

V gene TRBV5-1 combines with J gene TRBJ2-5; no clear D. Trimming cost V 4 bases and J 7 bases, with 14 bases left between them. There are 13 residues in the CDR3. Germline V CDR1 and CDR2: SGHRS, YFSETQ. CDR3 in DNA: TGCGCCAGCAGCCTCCTTAACGGTATGACCCAGTACTTC. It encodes CASSLLNGMTQYF.

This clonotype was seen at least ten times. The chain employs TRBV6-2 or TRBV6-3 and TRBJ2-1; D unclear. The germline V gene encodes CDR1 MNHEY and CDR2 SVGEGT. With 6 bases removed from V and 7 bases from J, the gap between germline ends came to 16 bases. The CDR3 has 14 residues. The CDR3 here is CASSHTQRGNEQFF. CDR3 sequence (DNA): TGTGCCAGCAGCCACACCCAAAGAGGAAATGAGCAGTTCTTC.

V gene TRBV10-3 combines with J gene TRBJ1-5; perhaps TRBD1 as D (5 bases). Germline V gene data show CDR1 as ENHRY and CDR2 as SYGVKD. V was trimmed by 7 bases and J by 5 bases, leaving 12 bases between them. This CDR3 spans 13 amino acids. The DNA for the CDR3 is TGTGCCATCAAGCCAGGGAGGGATCAGCCCCAGCATTTT. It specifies CAIKPGRDQPQHF.